This T cell receptor beta chain was documented in a study of shared clonotypes between healthy human individuals. Study-level findings and limits: Clonotypes which were not shared had lower generation probabilities than clonotypes that all four donors shared. Donors were few, which limited the genetic and exposure-history diversity represented.

As handled by the study authors: Junction-only immunoSEQ data arrived without quality scores, meaning filtering differed. TCRdb's table, derived via immunoSEQ multiplex PCR, lists solely in-frame clones and lacks some. From that table come the V and J calls and clone size; the DNA was used to work out D and trimming. The sample has about 2.4 million clones; roughly 92% are singletons. The CDR3 has 15 residues. Deletions cut 6 bases from V and 4 bases from J, with 16 bases between. Germline-derived CDR1 and CDR2 are SQVTM and ANQGSEA. This clone was recorded only once. Its target is unknown. This TCR was sampled from a man aged 18-30 years in good health. This sequence joins TRBV29-1 and TRBJ2-6; D might be TRBD1 or TRBD2, each matching 5 bases. The sample comprised naive CD4+ T cells sorted from blood. Subset specified: CD45RA+ positively selected. CDR3: CSVGTDALGANVLTF. CDR3 bases: TGCAGCGTAGGGACGGACGCTTTGGGGGCCAACGTCCTGACTTTC.